The clone carrying this T cell receptor (beta chain) appeared once. This specimen comes from a study of long-term antiretroviral therapy in people with HIV. The V gene's germline CDR1 is MNHNS and CDR2 SASEGT. V shed 10 bases, J shed 4 bases, and the junction held 5 bases outside the gene matches. This CDR3 is built from 13 residues. The immunoSEQ assay was v3.0, run at survey level. TCRdb's copy holds only in-frame clones and misses some; the assay was immunoSEQ multiplex PCR. The table lists under 8,500 clones, around 85% of them singletons. This sequence originates from a woman aged 50 to 60 with HIV. The starting material was unsorted PBMCs, obtained 3.7 years after starting antiretroviral therapy. V usage is TRBV6-1 and J usage is TRBJ2-1; 9 bases line up with TRBD2. In nucleotides, the CDR3 is TGTGCCATAGAGACTAGCGGTTACAATGAGCAGTTCTTC. Translating gives CAIETSGYNEQFF.